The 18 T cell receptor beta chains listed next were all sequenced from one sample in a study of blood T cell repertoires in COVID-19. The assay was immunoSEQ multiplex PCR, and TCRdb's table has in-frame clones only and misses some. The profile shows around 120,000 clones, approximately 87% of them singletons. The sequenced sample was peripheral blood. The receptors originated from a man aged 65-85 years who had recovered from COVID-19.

The CDR3 bases are TGTGCCAGCAGCTTAATGGACAGGGGGCTTTCAGATACGCAGTATTTT. It specifies CASSLMDRGLSDTQYF. The chain carries TRBV7-2 and TRBJ2-3; 11 bases are a match to TRBD1. The length of the CDR3 is 16 residues. Trimming cost V 2 bases and J 4 bases; bases outside gene matches: 5. From germline, CDR1 is SGHTA and CDR2 FQGNSA.

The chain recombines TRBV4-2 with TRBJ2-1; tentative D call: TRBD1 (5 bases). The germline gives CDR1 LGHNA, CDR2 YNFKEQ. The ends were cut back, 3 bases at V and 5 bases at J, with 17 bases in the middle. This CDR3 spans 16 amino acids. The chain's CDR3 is CASSHPSRDRNNEQFF. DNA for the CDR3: TGTGCCAGCAGCCATCCGTCCCGTGACAGAAACAATGAGCAGTTCTTC.

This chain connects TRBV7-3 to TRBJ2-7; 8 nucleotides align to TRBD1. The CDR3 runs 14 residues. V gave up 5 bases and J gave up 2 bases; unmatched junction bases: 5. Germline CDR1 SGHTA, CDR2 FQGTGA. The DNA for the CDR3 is TGTGCCAGCAGCCCCGGACAGGGTCCCTACGAGCAGTACTTC. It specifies CASSPGQGPYEQYF. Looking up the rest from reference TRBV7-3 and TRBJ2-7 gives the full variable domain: GAGVSQTPSNKVTEKGKYVELRCDPISGHTALYWYRQSLGQGPEFLIYFQGTGAADDSGLPNDRFFAVRPEGSVSTLKIQRTERGDSAVYLCASSPGQGPYEQYFGPGTRLTVT.

CDR3 region: CASSVEAGQRAETQYF. The CDR3 bases are TGTGCCAGCAGCGTAGAGGCAGGGCAGAGAGCTGAGACCCAGTACTTC. The chain uses TRBV9 and TRBJ2-5; D may be TRBD1 (5 bases). Looked up from germline, CDR1 is SGDLS and CDR2 is YYNGEE. With 0 bases removed from V and 5 bases from J, the gap between germline ends came to 17 bases. The CDR3 length is 16 residues. The full variable domain, in which reference TRBV9 and TRBJ2-5 provide the parts outside the CDR3, is DSGVTQTPKHLITATGQRVTLRCSPRSGDLSVYWYQQSLDQGLQFLIQYYNGEERAKGNILERFSAQQFPDLHSELNLSSLELGDSALYFCASSVEAGQRAETQYFGPGTRLLVL.

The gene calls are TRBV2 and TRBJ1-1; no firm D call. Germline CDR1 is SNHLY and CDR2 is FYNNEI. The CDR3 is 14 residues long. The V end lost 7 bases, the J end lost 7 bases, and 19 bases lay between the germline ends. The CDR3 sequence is CASNSLGSEFEAFF. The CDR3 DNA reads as TGTGCCAGCAATAGTTTGGGTAGCGAGTTTGAAGCTTTCTTT.

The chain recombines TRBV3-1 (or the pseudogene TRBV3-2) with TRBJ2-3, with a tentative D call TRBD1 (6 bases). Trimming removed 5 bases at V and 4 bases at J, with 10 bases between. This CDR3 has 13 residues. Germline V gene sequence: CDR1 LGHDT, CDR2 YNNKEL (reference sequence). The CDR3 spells CASSARGADTQYF. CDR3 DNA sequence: TGTGCCAGCAGCGCCAGGGGAGCAGATACGCAGTATTTT.

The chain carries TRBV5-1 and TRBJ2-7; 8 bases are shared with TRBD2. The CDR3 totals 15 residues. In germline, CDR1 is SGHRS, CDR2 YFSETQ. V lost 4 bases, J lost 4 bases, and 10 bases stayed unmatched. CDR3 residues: CASSTGTSPYYEQYF. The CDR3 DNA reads TGCGCCAGCAGCACGGGGACTAGTCCTTATTACGAGCAGTACTTC.

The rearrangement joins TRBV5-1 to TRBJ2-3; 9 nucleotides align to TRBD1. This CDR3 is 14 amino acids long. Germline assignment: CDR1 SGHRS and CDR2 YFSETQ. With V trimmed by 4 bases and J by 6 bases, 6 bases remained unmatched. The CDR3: CASSRGQGFDTQYF. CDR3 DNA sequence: TGCGCCAGCAGCCGCGGACAGGGGTTCGATACGCAGTATTTT.

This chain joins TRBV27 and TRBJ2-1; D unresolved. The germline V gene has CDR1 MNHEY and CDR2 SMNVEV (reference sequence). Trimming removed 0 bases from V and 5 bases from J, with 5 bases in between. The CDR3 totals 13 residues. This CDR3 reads CASSLSLNNEQFF. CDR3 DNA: TGTGCCAGCAGTTTATCCCTTAACAATGAGCAGTTCTTC.

CDR3: CASSPYSGNHTDTQYF. The DNA of the CDR3 is TGCGCCAGCAGCCCTTACAGCGGGAACCACACAGATACGCAGTATTTT. The rearrangement joins TRBV4-1 to TRBJ2-3; 7 positions agree with TRBD2. This CDR3 region has 16 residues. Germline CDR1 MGHRA, CDR2 YSYEKL. Trimming cost V 4 bases and J 2 bases; bases outside gene matches: 9.

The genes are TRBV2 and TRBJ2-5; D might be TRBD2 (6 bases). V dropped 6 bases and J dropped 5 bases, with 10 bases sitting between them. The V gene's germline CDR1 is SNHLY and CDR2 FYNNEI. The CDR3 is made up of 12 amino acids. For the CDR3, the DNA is TGTGCCAGCAGCGCCAGCGGGGAGACCCAGTACTTC. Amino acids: CASSASGETQYF.

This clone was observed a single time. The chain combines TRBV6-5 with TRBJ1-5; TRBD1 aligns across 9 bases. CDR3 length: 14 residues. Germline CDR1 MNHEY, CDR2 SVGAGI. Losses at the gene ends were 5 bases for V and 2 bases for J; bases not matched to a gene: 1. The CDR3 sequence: CASSRTGGNQPQHF. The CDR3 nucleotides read TGTGCCAGCAGTCGGACAGGGGGCAATCAGCCCCAGCATTTT.

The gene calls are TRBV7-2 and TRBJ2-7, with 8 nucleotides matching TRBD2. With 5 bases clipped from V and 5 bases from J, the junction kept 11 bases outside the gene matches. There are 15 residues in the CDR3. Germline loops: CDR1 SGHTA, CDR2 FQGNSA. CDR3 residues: CASSPGLEYFHEQYF. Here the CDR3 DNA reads TGTGCCAGCAGCCCGGGACTAGAGTATTTTCACGAGCAGTACTTC.

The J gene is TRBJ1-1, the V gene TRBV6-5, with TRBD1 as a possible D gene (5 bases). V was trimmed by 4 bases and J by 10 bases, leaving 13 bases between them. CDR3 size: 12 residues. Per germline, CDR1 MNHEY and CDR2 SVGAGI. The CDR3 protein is CASSFGADRAFF. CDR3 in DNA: TGTGCCAGCAGTTTTGGGGCGGATCGAGCTTTCTTT.

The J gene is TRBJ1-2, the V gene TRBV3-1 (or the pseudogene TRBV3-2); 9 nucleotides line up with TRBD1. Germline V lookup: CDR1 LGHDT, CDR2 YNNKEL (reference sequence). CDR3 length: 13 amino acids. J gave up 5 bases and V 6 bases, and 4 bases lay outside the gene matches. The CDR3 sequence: CASRGTGRYGYTF. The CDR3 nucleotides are TGTGCCAGCAGAGGGACAGGGCGGTATGGCTACACCTTC.

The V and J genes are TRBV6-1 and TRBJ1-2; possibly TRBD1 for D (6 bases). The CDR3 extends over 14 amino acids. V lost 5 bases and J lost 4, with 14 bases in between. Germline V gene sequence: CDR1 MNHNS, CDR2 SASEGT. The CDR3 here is CASSSYREGYGYTF. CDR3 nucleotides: TGTGCCAGCAGTTCGTACAGGGAGGGCTATGGCTACACCTTC.

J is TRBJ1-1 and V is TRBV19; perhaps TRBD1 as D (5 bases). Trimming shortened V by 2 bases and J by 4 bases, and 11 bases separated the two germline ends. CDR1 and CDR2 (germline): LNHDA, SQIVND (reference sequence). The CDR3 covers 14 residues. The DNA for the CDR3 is TGTGCCAGTAGTATACAAGGAGGGACCACTGAAGCTTTCTTT. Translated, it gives CASSIQGGTTEAFF.

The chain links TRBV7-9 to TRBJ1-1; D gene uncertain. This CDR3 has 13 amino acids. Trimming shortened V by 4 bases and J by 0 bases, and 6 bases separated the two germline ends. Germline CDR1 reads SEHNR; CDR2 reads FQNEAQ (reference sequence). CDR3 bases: TGTGCCAGCAGCTCGGGTATGAACACTGAAGCTTTCTTT. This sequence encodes CASSSGMNTEAFF.